The clone carrying this T cell receptor (beta chain) was counted only a few times. Its matching antigen is unknown. Naive CD4 T cells, CD45RO-negative and CD62L-positive, were flow-sorted from PBMCs. The data were obtained in a study of human versus mouse CDR3 diversity and MHC coevolution. As for the study in general: Between roughly 5.5 x 10^6 and 1.8 x 10^7 valid reads came from each sample. Study-level points and caveats: By iCHAO1, human TCR beta clonotypes numbered about 1.6 million, the most. Most of the three human donors had the lowest clonal inequality.

Trimming took off 5 bases at V and 6 bases at J, with 14 bases between the two ends. The CDR3 loop spans 14 amino acids. The germline V gene has CDR1 MNHEY and CDR2 SMNVEV (reference sequence). The data were produced by immunoSEQ multiplex PCR, yet TCRdb's version contains in-frame clones alone and is incomplete. The sample lists tens of thousands of clones, about 94% occurring once. The clonotype was recovered from a person aged 30-70 years in good health. Sequencing was performed on naive CD4+ T cells from blood. Subset indicated: CD45RO-negative CD62L-positive naive CD4 T cells. V and J are TRBV27 and TRBJ1-5; a weak D match, TRBD1 (6 bases). This chain's CDR3 is CASSPDRSGQPQHF. The CDR3 DNA reads TGTGCCAGCAGTCCCGACAGGTCGGGTCAGCCCCAGCATTTT.